This note documents a single T cell receptor (beta chain) sequence. Its target is unknown. TCRdb reprocessed the 5' RACE reads via MiXCR and lists one record per CDR3 protein. This table holds under 300,000 distinct CDR3 sequences, roughly 13% found once. The data stem from a study of identical twins. Findings of the study overall: Possibly, invariant MAIT and iNKT cells partly confounded zero-insertion analyses.

Germline CDR1 reads SQVTM; CDR2 reads ANQGSEA. V was pared by 4 bases and J by 5 bases, with 11 bases between. CDR3 length: 12 amino acids. The same data also contributed to another study, on yellow fever vaccine responses in identical twins. This second study says: As reported, the vaccine T cell response of twins seemed partly convergent and partly personalized.

Sequencing input: memory (CD45RO+) T cells sorted from blood. This TCR came from a woman aged 18 to 35 in good health. V is TRBV29-1 and J is TRBJ2-5; tentatively, D is TRBD2 (6 bases). The CDR3 spells CSVAGSSETQYF. CDR3 bases: TGCAGCGTTGCCGGGAGTTCGGAGACCCAGTACTTC. The full variable domain, rest sourced from reference TRBV29-1 and TRBJ2-5, is SAVISQKPSRDICQRGTSLTIQCQVDSQVTMMFWYRQQPGQSLTLIATANQGSEATYESGFVIDKFPISRPNLTFSTLTVSNMSPEDSSIYLCSVAGSSETQYFGPGTRLLVL.